Below, 15 T cell receptor beta chains from the same sample are listed, as sequenced in a study of blood T cell repertoires in COVID-19 (TCRdb year 2020). Libraries were made using the immunoSEQ multiplex PCR assay. TCRdb mirrors the immuneACCESS table, restricted to in-frame sequences. Some clones are absent from its copies; in checked studies, under half trace to an unresolved V gene, and the reason for the others is unknown. Recorded for this sample are 90,000 to 120,000 clones; roughly nine tenths of them occurred a single time. Roughly 0.88% of the sample is taken by the ten largest. What was sequenced was peripheral blood. The receptor source for this set is a man aged 60 to 69 with acute or convalescent COVID-19.

CDR3 region: CASSLAGVPNEQFF. In nucleotides, the CDR3 is TGTGCCAGCTCCTTAGCGGGAGTCCCGAATGAGCAGTTCTTC. The chain employs TRBV6-5 and TRBJ2-1, with TRBD2 matching over 9 bases. V lost 8 bases and J lost 7; bases outside the gene matches: 9. The germline CDR1 and CDR2 sequences are MNHEY and SVGAGI. CDR3 length: 14 amino acids.

This clone was detected only once. The V call is TRBV18, the J call TRBJ2-1, with a weak D call TRBD1 (5 bases). The CDR3 extends over 13 amino acids. CDR1 and CDR2 (germline): KGHSH, LQKENI. The V gene lost 2 bases and the J gene lost 6 bases, with 8 bases spanning the gap. CDR3 residues: CASSPGRVNEQFF. Written as DNA, the CDR3 is TGTGCCAGCTCACCAGGCAGGGTCAATGAGCAGTTCTTC.

V is TRBV23-1 and J is TRBJ1-1; D not resolved. TRBV23-1 is annotated as an ORF whose role is uncertain. V shed 0 bases and J shed 1 base, with 6 bases lying between them. This CDR3 region has 14 residues. The CDR3 DNA reads as TGCGCCAGCAGTCAATCGGGAGGGAACACTGAAGCTTTCTTT. Translating gives CASSQSGGNTEAFF.

This clone was observed a single time. The chain is built from TRBV16 and TRBJ1-4, with 7 bases lining up with TRBD1. This CDR3 comprises 16 residues. Per the germline V gene, CDR1 is KGHSY and CDR2 is FQNENV. Trimming at V came to 3 bases and at J to 8 bases, leaving 12 bases not matched to a gene. For the CDR3, the DNA is TGTGCCAGCAGCCAGGGACAGCGGAGTTTAAGGGAAAAACTGTTTTTT. Encoded protein: CASSQGQRSLREKLFF.

CDR3 amino acids: CASSPRTGSYEQYV. In DNA, the CDR3 is TGCGCCAGCAGCCCCAGAACGGGCTCCTACGAGCAGTACGTC. The rearrangement uses TRBV4-1 and TRBJ2-7; D gene uncertain. From germline, CDR1 is MGHRA and CDR2 YSYEKL. The germline V and J ends were trimmed by 4 bases and 0 bases, with 10 bases remaining between them. CDR3 length: 14 amino acids.

The J gene is TRBJ2-1, the V gene TRBV19; 12 nucleotides line up with TRBD2. Germline V gene lookup returns CDR1 LNHDA and CDR2 SQIVND (reference sequence). The V and J ends lost 3 bases and 2 bases, in that order; junction bases with no gene match: 11. This CDR3 spans 19 amino acids. CDR3 bases: TGTGCCAGTAGTATCCTAACCGGGACTAGCGGGTCCACCTACAATGAGCAGTTCTTC. It codes for CASSILTGTSGSTYNEQFF.

The J gene is TRBJ2-7, the V gene TRBV13, with D possibly TRBD2 on 7 matching bases. Germline V gene lookup returns CDR1 PRHDT and CDR2 FYEKMQ (reference sequence). This CDR3 region has 18 residues. Trimming removed 3 bases from V and 2 bases from J, with 23 bases in between. The CDR3 nucleotides are TGTGCCAGCAGCTTCGGCAGGGGCCGTAGCGGGTTAGCCTACGAGCAGTACTTC. It translates to CASSFGRGRSGLAYEQYF.

This clone was observed once. The V gene is TRBV25-1, the J gene TRBJ2-5; D gene ambiguous. V was pared by 2 bases and J by 2 bases, with 6 bases between. CDR1 and CDR2 (germline): MGHDK, SYGVNS. The CDR3 consists of 13 residues. Here the CDR3 DNA reads TGTGCCAGCAGTGAAGAGTGGCAAGAGACCCAGTACTTC. As protein: CASSEEWQETQYF. Using reference TRBV25-1 and TRBJ2-5 for the parts outside the CDR3, the full variable domain is EADIYQTPRYLVIGTGKKITLECSQTMGHDKMYWYQQDPGMELHLIHYSYGVNSTEKGDLSSESTVSRIRTEHFPLTLESARPSHTSQYLCASSEEWQETQYFGPGTRLLVL.

The rearrangement joins TRBV10-3 to TRBJ1-2; 7 nucleotides match TRBD1. This CDR3 spans 13 amino acids. The trim removed 8 bases at V and 6 bases at J, leaving 9 bases unmatched. Germline V gene sequence: CDR1 ENHRY, CDR2 SYGVKD. The CDR3, as DNA: TGTGCCATCGGGGGGAGAGGGGGCCATGGCTACACCTTC. Amino acid sequence: CAIGGRGGHGYTF.

The chain links TRBV6-4 to TRBJ1-1, with no clear D. CDR1 and CDR2 (germline): MRHNA, SNTAGT. V was clipped by 3 bases and J by 1 base, with 6 bases between them. The CDR3 contains 13 residues. This CDR3 is CASSEFKNTEAFF. DNA for the CDR3: TGTGCCAGCAGTGAGTTCAAGAACACTGAAGCTTTCTTT.

This chain joins TRBV5-4 and TRBJ2-1; 9 bases are a match to TRBD1. The V and J ends lost 0 bases and 7 bases, in that order; junction bases with no gene match: 8. Germline-derived CDR1 and CDR2 are SGHNT and YYREEE (reference sequence). The CDR3 loop spans 16 amino acids. The CDR3 loop reads CASSLAEDRGRNEQFF. Written as DNA, the CDR3 is TGTGCCAGCAGCTTGGCCGAGGACAGGGGACGGAATGAGCAGTTCTTC.

The rearrangement joins TRBV11-3 to TRBJ1-6; D not resolved. This CDR3 spans 15 amino acids. Trimming left V 1 base short and J 9 bases short, with 13 bases between. In germline, CDR1 is SGHNT, CDR2 YENEEA. CDR3 sequence reads: CASSLGLGQASPLHF. CDR3 DNA: TGTGCCAGCAGCTTAGGTCTCGGCCAGGCTTCACCCCTCCACTTT.

The genes are TRBV7-2 and TRBJ2-1, with a tentative D call TRBD2 (7 bases). CDR3 size: 15 residues. Germline-derived CDR1 and CDR2 are SGHTA and FQGNSA. V was pared by 5 bases and J by 8 bases, with 19 bases between. CDR3 nucleotides: TGTGCCAGCAGCCGGTCGTGGCTAGGGGGGGATGAGCAGTTCTTC. Translated, it gives CASSRSWLGGDEQFF. Full variable domain (outside the CDR3, taken from reference TRBV7-2 and TRBJ2-1): GAGVSQSPSNKVTEKGKDVELRCDPISGHTALYWYRQSLGQGLEFLIYFQGNSAPDKSGLPSDRFSAERTGGSVSTLTIQRTQQEDSAVYLCASSRSWLGGDEQFFGPGTRLTVL.

The chain couples TRBV2 to TRBJ2-7; TRBD2 is a possible D gene (7 bases). From germline, CDR1 is SNHLY and CDR2 FYNNEI. V gave up 1 base and J gave up 3 bases, with 13 bases separating them. The CDR3 has 15 amino acids. The CDR3 loop reads CASSEEGGGLYEQYF. CDR3 DNA sequence: TGTGCCAGCAGTGAAGAGGGCGGGGGCCTCTACGAGCAGTACTTC.

V and J are TRBV7-2 and TRBJ2-3, with 12 nucleotides matching TRBD2. Germline V gene data show CDR1 as SGHTA and CDR2 as FQGNSA. J gave up 1 base and V 4 bases, and 3 bases lay outside the gene matches. The CDR3 length is 16 residues. CDR3 DNA sequence: TGTGCCAGCAGCTCAAGACTAGCGGGAGGCACAGATACGCAGTATTTT. This gives the protein CASSSRLAGGTDTQYF.